A single sample is the source of the 20 T cell receptor beta chains below, sequenced in a study of Ad26.COV2.S vaccination and SARS-CoV-2 variants. The protocol was immunoSEQ multiplex PCR, while the TCRdb copy is restricted to in-frame clones and leaves out a portion. The profile shows hundreds of thousands of clones, around 89% of them singletons. Sample treatment: about 20 received Ad26.COV2.S at low or high dose, single or two shots; 5 received placebo; per-sample allocation not given. On day 63 after the first injection, vaccine and placebo recipients gave samples. Source: peripheral blood, taken in a trial of Ad26.COV2.S vaccine versus placebo. The origin of the receptors is a person aged 18 to 59 who received the Ad26.COV2.S COVID-19 vaccine or a placebo.

The chain uses TRBV2 and TRBJ1-6; 8 positions match TRBD1. With 6 bases clipped from V and 0 bases from J, the junction kept 7 bases outside the gene matches. The V gene's germline CDR1 is SNHLY and CDR2 FYNNEI. The CDR3 has 17 amino acids. The CDR3 nucleotides are TGTGCCAGCAGCGACAGGGGCCCGAGCTCCTATAATTCACCCCTCCACTTT. The encoded protein is CASSDRGPSSYNSPLHF. The entire variable domain, with the rest obtained from reference TRBV2 and TRBJ1-6, is as follows: EPEVTQTPSHQVTQMGQEVILRCVPISNHLYFYWYRQILGQKVEFLVSFYNNEISEKSEIFDDQFSVERPDGSNFTLKIRSTKLEDSAMYFCASSDRGPSSYNSPLHFGNGTRLTVT.

The rearrangement uses TRBV15 and TRBJ2-1; TRBD1 matches 11 bases. This CDR3 region has 19 residues. Trimming at V came to 2 bases and at J to 6 bases, leaving 15 bases not matched to a gene. The germline V gene has CDR1 LNHNV and CDR2 YYDKDF (reference sequence). The CDR3 protein is CATSRYSLSGTGGPNEQFF. The CDR3 DNA follows: TGTGCCACCAGCAGATATTCCTTATCCGGGACAGGGGGACCCAATGAGCAGTTCTTC.

CDR3 region: CASSYSSGRGPTDTQYF. CDR3 DNA sequence: TGTGCCAGCAGTTACTCGAGCGGCAGGGGGCCCACAGATACGCAGTATTTT. The chain is built from TRBV6-2 or TRBV6-3 and TRBJ2-3, with 8 bases that match TRBD1. Germline V gene data show CDR1 as MNHEY and CDR2 as SVGEGT. The V gene end was trimmed by 0 bases and the J gene end by 2 bases; junction bases not matched to a gene: 7. The CDR3 sequence is 17 residues long.

The chain has TRBV9 and TRBJ2-1; D is perhaps TRBD1 or TRBD2 (7 bases each). CDR3 length: 15 amino acids. With 4 bases removed from V and 1 base from J, the gap between germline ends came to 12 bases. Germline loops: CDR1 SGDLS, CDR2 YYNGEE. The CDR3 loop is CASSLQGGSYNEQFF. In nucleotides, the CDR3 is TGTGCCAGCAGCCTCCAGGGGGGGTCCTACAATGAGCAGTTCTTC.

The rearrangement links TRBV7-2 to TRBJ1-5, with D perhaps TRBD1 (5 bases). V was clipped by 1 base and J by 4 bases, with 11 bases between them. The CDR3 loop spans 15 amino acids. Germline-derived CDR1 and CDR2 are SGHTA and FQGNSA. CDR3 coding DNA: TGTGCCAGCAGCTTAGGCGGCGGGGCAAATCAGCCCCAGCATTTT. Its translation is CASSLGGGANQPQHF.

The rearrangement uses TRBV6-6 and TRBJ2-2; 8 positions agree with TRBD2. CDR3 length: 15 amino acids. The ends lost 2 bases at V and 7 bases at J; junction bases unmatched: 6. Germline values: CDR1 MNHNY, CDR2 SVGAGI (reference sequence). The CDR3 here is CASSYPLGGGGELFF. In DNA, the CDR3 is TGTGCCAGCAGTTACCCCCTCGGGGGGGGCGGGGAGCTGTTTTTT.

On this clone itself: This specimen includes other DNA sequences encoding the same CDR3. The rearrangement joins TRBV9 to TRBJ1-1, with unresolved D. Trimming shortened V by 0 bases and J by 1 base, and 4 bases separated the two germline ends. There are 13 residues in the CDR3. Germline loops: CDR1 SGDLS, CDR2 YYNGEE. CDR3 sequence (DNA): TGTGCCAGCAGCGTAGGGTCGAACACTGAAGCTTTCTTT. Amino acids: CASSVGSNTEAFF.

CDR3 sequence (DNA): TGCAGTGCGAGTCCCGGGACTAGCGGGGACACAGATACGCAGTATTTT. This gives the protein CSASPGTSGDTDTQYF. This chain uses TRBV20-1 with TRBJ2-3; 13 nucleotides line up with TRBD2. There are 16 residues in the CDR3. Germline assignment: CDR1 DFQATT and CDR2 SNEGSKA (reference sequence). Trimming removed 6 bases from V and 2 bases from J; junction bases left unmatched: 8.

This clone appeared a single time. The chain is built from TRBV11-3 and TRBJ2-1; D remains unclear. This CDR3 is built from 14 residues. Germline CDR1 is SGHNT and CDR2 is YENEEA. The V end was cut by 2 bases, the J end by 6 bases, with 11 bases between. The CDR3 sequence: CASSLLADSNEQFF. The CDR3 DNA follows: TGTGCCAGCAGCTTATTGGCAGACTCCAATGAGCAGTTCTTC.

The rearrangement joins TRBV3-1 (or the pseudogene TRBV3-2) to TRBJ1-1; 7 nucleotides align to TRBD1. V lost 3 bases to trimming and J lost 7 bases; unmatched junction nucleotides: 5. This CDR3 region has 13 residues. Germline-derived CDR1 and CDR2 are LGHDT and YNNKEL (reference sequence). DNA for the CDR3: TGTGCCAGCAGCCAGACAGGGTACGGTGAAGCTTTCTTT. This encodes CASSQTGYGEAFF.

The chain links TRBV3-1 (or the pseudogene TRBV3-2) to TRBJ1-6; TRBD1 agrees at 9 bases. This CDR3 is 15 amino acids long. CDR1 and CDR2 (germline): LGHDT, YNNKEL (reference sequence). V lost 4 bases to trimming and J lost 7 bases; unmatched junction nucleotides: 5. The CDR3 DNA follows: TGTGCCAGCAGCCCGGGACAGGGAACGAATTCACCCCTCCACTTT. The encoded protein is CASSPGQGTNSPLHF.

The chain employs TRBV25-1 and TRBJ1-3; no clear D gene. Trimming left V 6 bases short and J 0 bases short, with 9 bases between. Per germline, CDR1 MGHDK and CDR2 SYGVNS. The CDR3 loop spans 14 amino acids. CDR3: CASRNSLSGNTIYF. Here the CDR3 DNA reads TGTGCCAGCAGAAACAGCCTCTCTGGAAACACCATATATTTT.

The CDR3 region is CASSRLARIDTQYF. The CDR3 DNA follows: TGTGCCAGCAGCAGACTAGCGAGGATAGATACGCAGTATTTT. The rearrangement joins TRBV6-5 to TRBJ2-3; TRBD2 matches at 8 bases. This CDR3 is 14 amino acids long. In germline, CDR1 is MNHEY, CDR2 SVGAGI. V was clipped by 6 bases and J by 5 bases; unmatched bases: 7.

The genes are TRBV2 and TRBJ1-5; TRBD1 agrees at 7 bases. The V segment lost 6 bases and the J segment 2 bases; nucleotides outside the gene matches: 7. The CDR3 runs to 15 residues. Per germline, CDR1 SNHLY and CDR2 FYNNEI. This CDR3 reads CASRPQGGGNQPQHF. CDR3 coding DNA: TGTGCCAGCAGGCCCCAGGGGGGAGGCAATCAGCCCCAGCATTTT. Full variable domain (missing parts from reference TRBV2 and TRBJ1-5): EPEVTQTPSHQVTQMGQEVILRCVPISNHLYFYWYRQILGQKVEFLVSFYNNEISEKSEIFDDQFSVERPDGSNFTLKIRSTKLEDSAMYFCASRPQGGGNQPQHFGDGTRLSIL.

The rearrangement joins TRBV9 to TRBJ2-2; D may be TRBD2 (6 bases). CDR1 is SGDLS and CDR2 is YYNGEE in the germline V gene. Trimming stripped 9 bases from V and 3 bases from J, with 15 bases between. The CDR3 sequence is 14 residues long. This chain's CDR3 is CATGVGSYTGELFF. As DNA, the CDR3 is TGTGCCACGGGGGTCGGGAGCTACACCGGGGAGCTGTTTTTT.

The rearrangement joins TRBV10-3 to TRBJ1-1; D not certain. V lost 0 bases and J lost 10, with 15 bases in between. The CDR3 extends over 14 amino acids. CDR1 is ENHRY and CDR2 is SYGVKD in the germline V gene. The CDR3 bases are TGTGCCATCAGTGAGTCCCAACAGAAAGGTAGAGCTTTCTTT. Its protein product is CAISESQQKGRAFF.

The chain has TRBV4-1 and TRBJ2-4; 7 bases fit TRBD1. V dropped 0 bases and J dropped 2; count of bases not matched to a gene: 7. Germline CDR1 MGHRA, CDR2 YSYEKL. This CDR3 region has 17 residues. CDR3 nucleotide sequence: TGCGCCAGCAGCCAAGATCCGAGACAGGGTCCCAAAAACATTCAGTACTTC. This sequence encodes CASSQDPRQGPKNIQYF.

The chain couples TRBV6-2 or TRBV6-3 to TRBJ1-6, with 8 bases lining up with TRBD1. This CDR3 spans 15 amino acids. V lost 2 bases and J lost 8; bases outside the gene matches: 5. Germline CDR1 and CDR2: MNHEY and SVGEGT. The CDR3 DNA reads as TGTGCCAGCAGTTACCCAGGGGGCGCGTATTCACCCCTCCACTTT. Translating it yields CASSYPGGAYSPLHF.

This clone was picked up one time. The chain is built from TRBV2 and TRBJ1-2, with D unresolved. V lost 6 bases, J lost 6 bases, and 14 bases lay in between. The CDR3 runs to 13 residues. Germline loops: CDR1 SNHLY, CDR2 FYNNEI. The CDR3, as DNA: TGTGCCAGCAGCGCATGGACGGCAGATGGCTACACCTTC. This sequence encodes CASSAWTADGYTF.

Comment on this clone: Other DNA sequences in this specimen translate into the identical CDR3. The chain joins TRBV12-3 or TRBV12-4 to TRBJ2-7, with D unclear. The CDR3 loop spans 13 amino acids. Deletions cut 1 base from V and 2 bases from J, with 6 bases between. As DNA, the CDR3 is TGTGCCAGCAGTTTAGAAGCTCCCTACGAGCAGTACTTC. Its protein product is CASSLEAPYEQYF.